The 10 T cell receptor beta chains reported below all come from one sample, sequenced in a study of shared clonotypes between healthy human individuals. The table came from immunoSEQ multiplex PCR; TCRdb's copy has only in-frame clones and leaves some out. The sample has 450,000 or so clones; roughly three quarters are singletons. The material sequenced was PBMCs. The receptors were gathered from a middle-aged woman in good health. Some clones in this sample may be carry-over from other donors' samples.

This sequence joins TRBV19 and TRBJ2-7, with 11 nucleotides matching TRBD2. The germline gives CDR1 LNHDA, CDR2 SQIVND (reference sequence). The trim removed 4 bases at V and 6 bases at J, leaving 8 bases unmatched. CDR3 size: 15 residues. In DNA, the CDR3 is TGTGCCAGTAGTACCACAGGGGGACTAGCGGTCGAGCAGTACTTC. Translation: CASSTTGGLAVEQYF.

A remark on this clone: This sequence is one base from a far larger clone and is likely a read error. The chain links TRBV30 to TRBJ2-5; 10 bases line up with TRBD2. CDR1 GTSNPN and CDR2 SVGIG come from the germline V gene (reference sequence). The CDR3 covers 14 residues. The CDR3 DNA reads as TGTGCCTGGACTAGCGGGAGCTTTCAGGAGATCCAGTACTTC. It translates to CAWTSGSFQEIQYF.

J is TRBJ2-7 and V is TRBV7-9; 9 positions agree with TRBD1. V dropped 5 bases and J dropped 4; count of bases not matched to a gene: 9. The CDR3 sequence is 15 residues long. The V gene's germline CDR1 is SEHNR and CDR2 FQNEAQ (reference sequence). The DNA for the CDR3 is TGTGCCAGCAGCAAACCGGGACAGGGAGTTTACGAGCAGTACTTC. This encodes CASSKPGQGVYEQYF.

About this clone: In this CDR3 the conserved last residue, phenylalanine or tryptophan, is missing, so a read error is likely. This sample includes further DNA sequences coding for the same CDR3. The V and J genes are TRBV7-8 and TRBJ2-7; D is ambiguous. Germline CDR1 is SGHVS and CDR2 is FQNEAQ. Trimming stripped 6 bases from V and 2 bases from J, with 17 bases between. This CDR3 is 15 amino acids long. CDR3 protein: CASSFLRYSPYEQYS. In DNA form, the CDR3 reads TGTGCCAGCAGTTTCCTCCGCTACTCGCCCTACGAGCAGTACTCC.

With respect to this clone: A much larger clone differs by one base, so this may be a read error. Within the sample, other DNA sequences also encode this same CDR3. CDR3 DNA: TGTGCCATCAGTGAGCGGACTGAAGCCTTCTTT. Its translation is CAISERTEAFF. The chain has TRBV10-3 and TRBJ1-1; D is uncertain. Germline loops: CDR1 ENHRY, CDR2 SYGVKD. The CDR3 has 11 amino acids.

This chain connects TRBV11-2 to TRBJ2-7, with 8 bases matching TRBD1. The V gene's germline CDR1 is SGHAT and CDR2 FQNNGV. The CDR3 spans 15 residues. The trim removed 0 bases at V and 2 bases at J, leaving 3 bases unmatched. The CDR3 DNA sequence: TGTGCCAGCAGCTTAGATTGGACAGGGCCCTACGAGCAGTACTTC. It is translated as CASSLDWTGPYEQYF.

The chain carries TRBV6-4 and TRBJ2-2; maybe TRBD2 (6 bases). Germline V gene sequence: CDR1 MRHNA, CDR2 SNTAGT. The CDR3 length is 16 residues. V lost 3 bases, J lost 6 bases, and 17 bases lay in between. CDR3 nucleotides: TGTGCCAGCAGTGAAGGGACTCCCGCTGGCGCCGGGGAGCTGTTTTTT. It specifies CASSEGTPAGAGELFF.

Regarding this clone: A junction boundary mismatches the germline segment, possibly from a read error. The V and J genes are TRBV4-3 and TRBJ2-1, with 8 bases lining up with TRBD1. The CDR3 runs 13 residues. CDR1 LGHNA and CDR2 YSLEER come from the germline V gene. In DNA, the CDR3 is TGCGCCAGCAGCCAAGATTGGGGGGACAGGCGGATCTTC. It translates to CASSQDWGDRRIF.

This clone was seen a single time. This sequence joins TRBV5-1 and TRBJ1-5, with D hard to call. The germline V gene has CDR1 SGHRS and CDR2 YFSETQ. The ends were cut back, 4 bases at V and 4 bases at J, with 12 bases in the middle. The CDR3 is 14 residues long. The CDR3 DNA reads as TGCGCCAGCAGCAGCGGAGTGGGAAATCAGCCCCAGCATTTT. This codes for CASSSGVGNQPQHF.

The chain is built from TRBV5-1 and TRBJ1-1; maybe TRBD1 (6 bases). The CDR3 has 13 residues. Trimming shortened V by 2 bases and J by 2 bases, and 7 bases separated the two germline ends. The germline V gene has CDR1 SGHRS and CDR2 YFSETQ. In DNA form, the CDR3 reads TGCGCCAGCAGCTTTGGGACAAACACTGAAGCTTTCTTT. Translation gives CASSFGTNTEAFF.